What follows are 21 T cell receptor beta chains derived from one specimen sequenced in a study of cytomegalovirus exposure and HLA in healthy donors (dated by TCRdb to the late 2010s). Library method: the immunoSEQ multiplex PCR assay. For the multiplex PCR, a mixture combining 60 forward primers for TCR Vbeta segments and 13 reverse primers for TCR Jbeta segments was used. What TCRdb holds here is the immuneACCESS table cut down to in-frame rearrangements. Part of the clones is not present; checked against another copy, under half of the missing clones reflect an unresolved V gene, and the others are unexplained. The sample includes around 150,000 clones, with 61% observed a single time. The ten largest clones represent around 1.8% of the sample. Material: PBMCs. The receptors originated from a male donor in good health and CMV-seronegative.

V is TRBV5-1 and J is TRBJ2-2, with 8 positions matching TRBD1. The CDR3 extends over 16 amino acids. Germline V lookup: CDR1 SGHRS, CDR2 YFSETQ. V shed 1 base and J 0 bases; nucleotides not matched to a gene: 2. CDR3 sequence (DNA): TGCGCCAGCAGCTTGACACAGGGGGCGAACACCGGGGAGCTGTTTTTT. Translation: CASSLTQGANTGELFF.

V is TRBV2 and J is TRBJ2-1; 10 bases match TRBD1. V lost 7 bases, J lost 7 bases, and 7 bases stayed unmatched. CDR1 is SNHLY and CDR2 is FYNNEI in the germline V gene. The CDR3 totals 14 residues. The CDR3 spells CASNPGQGRNEQFF. The CDR3 DNA reads TGTGCCAGCAACCCGGGACAGGGGCGTAATGAGCAGTTCTTC.

The chain is built from TRBV11-2 and TRBJ1-1; TRBD1 might be the D (6 bases). Germline CDR1 is SGHAT and CDR2 is FQNNGV. V was clipped by 0 bases and J by 4 bases, with 18 bases between them. The CDR3 contains 17 residues. The CDR3 here is CASSLDLPFAGATEAFF. The CDR3 DNA is TGTGCCAGCAGCTTAGATCTTCCGTTCGCGGGGGCCACTGAAGCTTTCTTT.

This clone was detected a few times. V gene TRBV2 combines with J gene TRBJ1-1, with 7 nucleotides matching TRBD1. Per the germline V gene, CDR1 is SNHLY and CDR2 is FYNNEI. Germline trimming cut 6 bases from V and 0 bases from J; bases unmatched to any gene: 4. The CDR3 contains 14 residues. CDR3 amino acids: CASRETGVNTEAFF. The CDR3 bases are TGTGCCAGCAGGGAAACAGGGGTGAACACTGAAGCTTTCTTT.

This clone appeared a few times. This sequence joins TRBV5-1 and TRBJ2-5; 7 nucleotides agree with TRBD1. The CDR3 loop spans 12 amino acids. Germline V gene data show CDR1 as SGHRS and CDR2 as YFSETQ. V dropped 5 bases and J dropped 3; count of bases not matched to a gene: 1. The CDR3: CASRTGEETQYF. The CDR3 DNA reads TGCGCCAGCAGAACAGGGGAAGAGACCCAGTACTTC.

J is TRBJ2-1 and V is TRBV28; 10 nucleotides agree with TRBD2. Trimming removed 5 bases from V and 4 bases from J; junction bases left unmatched: 5. Germline-derived CDR1 and CDR2 are MDHEN and SYDVKM. CDR3 length: 15 amino acids. This chain's CDR3 is CASSTSGVVYNEQFF. The CDR3, as DNA: TGTGCCAGCAGTACTAGCGGGGTGGTATACAATGAGCAGTTCTTC.

This clone was picked up a small number of times. The CDR3 here is CASSQGEYSPLHF. CDR3 nucleotide sequence: TGTGCCAGCAGCCAGGGGGAGTATTCACCCCTCCACTTT. This sequence joins TRBV7-3 and TRBJ1-6, with 7 bases identical to TRBD1. After removal of 5 bases from V and 8 bases from J, the junction contained 3 bases not matched to a gene. From germline, CDR1 is SGHTA and CDR2 FQGTGA. The CDR3 has 13 amino acids.

The genes are TRBV28 and TRBJ1-6; the D is unclear. V was clipped by 5 bases and J by 7 bases, with 6 bases between them. Germline CDR1 reads MDHEN; CDR2 reads SYDVKM. CDR3 size: 12 residues. The CDR3 reads CASSPPNSPLHF. The DNA of the CDR3 is TGTGCCAGCAGTCCCCCGAATTCACCCCTCCACTTT.

The chain employs TRBV4-1 and TRBJ1-5; D might be TRBD1 (5 bases). With 0 bases removed from V and 2 bases from J, the gap between germline ends came to 11 bases. This CDR3 spans 16 amino acids. CDR1 MGHRA and CDR2 YSYEKL come from the germline V gene. The CDR3 spells CASSQESGRGNQPQHF. In DNA form, the CDR3 reads TGCGCCAGCAGCCAAGAATCTGGCAGGGGCAATCAGCCCCAGCATTTT.

This clone was seen more than once but under ten times. The CDR3 nucleotides are TGTGCCAGCAGGAGCGACACTGAAGCTTTCTTT. This translates into CASRSDTEAFF. The chain recombines TRBV6-6 with TRBJ1-1; D ambiguous. CDR1 MNHNY and CDR2 SVGAGI come from the germline V gene (reference sequence). V was pared by 6 bases and J by 3 bases, with 5 bases between. The CDR3 loop spans 11 amino acids.

This clone was seen a few times. V is TRBV27 and J is TRBJ1-4, with TRBD1 as a possible D gene (5 bases). V lost 5 bases, J lost 8 bases, and 12 bases lay in between. Germline CDR1 and CDR2: MNHEY and SMNVEV (reference sequence). This CDR3 has 13 residues. CDR3 DNA: TGTGCCAGCAGTGCTCAGGGAGGGGAAAAACTGTTTTTT. Translation gives CASSAQGGEKLFF.

The V and J genes are TRBV7-2 and TRBJ2-7; 11 bases line up with TRBD2. There are 14 residues in the CDR3. V was pared by 3 bases and J by 6 bases, with 4 bases of the junction left unmatched. Germline V lookup: CDR1 SGHTA, CDR2 FQGNSA. In DNA form, the CDR3 reads TGTGCCAGCAGCTTCGGGACTAGCGGCGGCGAGCAGTACTTC. Translation: CASSFGTSGGEQYF.

This chain joins TRBV19 and TRBJ2-2; 7 nucleotides match TRBD2. J lost 3 bases, V lost 0 bases, and 16 bases had no gene match. CDR1 LNHDA and CDR2 SQIVND come from the germline V gene (reference sequence). The CDR3 covers 20 residues. The CDR3 sequence is CASSIEGRDLQLPYTGELFF. DNA of the CDR3: TGTGCCAGTAGTATAGAGGGGAGGGACCTACAACTTCCTTACACCGGGGAGCTGTTTTTT.

The rearrangement uses TRBV25-1 and TRBJ1-4; perhaps TRBD1 as D (5 bases). Trimming removed 8 bases from V and 12 bases from J, with 19 bases in between. This CDR3 comprises 13 residues. Germline CDR1 reads MGHDK; CDR2 reads SYGVNS. The CDR3 loop is CASSPGTLGQLFF. CDR3 nucleotides: TGTGCCAGCTCGCCTGGGACTTTAGGACAACTGTTTTTT. The full variable domain, its missing parts supplied by reference TRBV25-1 and TRBJ1-4, is EADIYQTPRYLVIGTGKKITLECSQTMGHDKMYWYQQDPGMELHLIHYSYGVNSTEKGDLSSESTVSRIRTEHFPLTLESARPSHTSQYLCASSPGTLGQLFFGSGTQLSVL.

This chain links TRBV2 with TRBJ1-1; tentative D call: TRBD1 (6 bases). The CDR3 consists of 14 residues. Trimming shortened V by 4 bases and J by 4 bases, and 13 bases separated the two germline ends. CDR1 is SNHLY, CDR2 FYNNEI, per germline. In nucleotides, the CDR3 is TGTGCCAGCAGTGTAGGGGGGGTCGTCACTGAAGCTTTCTTT. Residues: CASSVGGVVTEAFF.

The J gene is TRBJ1-6, the V gene TRBV9, with 7 bases identical to TRBD1. Germline V gives CDR1 SGDLS, CDR2 YYNGEE. The CDR3 runs 16 residues. Trimming removed 0 bases from V and 9 bases from J; junction bases left unmatched: 9. In DNA, the CDR3 is TGTGCCAGCAGCGTAGGCACAGGGGAGGAGGGTTCACCCCTCCACTTT. This codes for CASSVGTGEEGSPLHF.

The rearrangement links TRBV29-1 to TRBJ2-3; 11 nucleotides agree with TRBD2. Losses at the gene ends were 4 bases for V and 5 bases for J; bases not matched to a gene: 5. Germline V lookup: CDR1 SQVTM, CDR2 ANQGSEA. The CDR3 loop spans 14 amino acids. The CDR3 sequence is CSVVSGGEVDTQYF. The CDR3 DNA is TGCAGCGTTGTTAGCGGGGGGGAGGTAGATACGCAGTATTTT.

This clone was observed a handful of times. V and J are TRBV7-3 and TRBJ1-2; TRBD1 agrees at 8 bases. Germline V lookup: CDR1 SGHTA, CDR2 FQGTGA. The CDR3 covers 15 residues. Trimming at V came to 5 bases and at J to 4 bases, leaving 9 bases not matched to a gene. The CDR3, as DNA: TGTGCCAGCAGCGGCGGGACAGGACAGATCTATGGCTACACCTTC. Its translation: CASSGGTGQIYGYTF. The full variable domain, completed using reference TRBV7-3 and TRBJ1-2, is GAGVSQTPSNKVTEKGKYVELRCDPISGHTALYWYRQSLGQGPEFLIYFQGTGAADDSGLPNDRFFAVRPEGSVSTLKIQRTERGDSAVYLCASSGGTGQIYGYTFGSGTRLTVV.

The gene calls are TRBV6-6 and TRBJ1-4, with 7 positions matching TRBD1. The junction had 10 bases not matched to a gene; V was cut back by 1 base and J by 8 bases. CDR3 size: 16 residues. CDR1 and CDR2 (germline): MNHNY, SVGAGI (reference sequence). The CDR3 DNA follows: TGTGCCAGCAGTTACTTGGCCGGGACAGAGGTCGAAAAACTGTTTTTT. Translated, it gives CASSYLAGTEVEKLFF.

About this clone itself: Other DNA sequences from this sample encode an identical CDR3 as well. Here the CDR3 DNA reads TGTGCCAGCTCACCTAGGACTAGCGGGGGGAGCACAGATACGCAGTATTTT. As protein: CASSPRTSGGSTDTQYF. This sequence joins TRBV18 and TRBJ2-3, with 14 bases identical to TRBD2. The CDR3 runs to 17 residues. CDR1 KGHSH and CDR2 LQKENI come from the germline V gene. V trimming: 3 bases; J trimming: 0 bases; junction bases outside the gene matches: 2. Variable domain in full (rest from reference TRBV18 and TRBJ2-3): NAGVMQNPRHLVRRRGQEARLRCSPMKGHSHVYWYRQLPEEGLKFMVYLQKENIIDESGMPKERFSAEFPKEGPSILRIQQVVRGDSAAYFCASSPRTSGGSTDTQYFGPGTRLTVL.

The count of this clone is one. The V and J genes are TRBV4-1 and TRBJ1-1; maybe TRBD1 (6 bases). The CDR3 runs to 14 residues. The germline V gene has CDR1 MGHRA and CDR2 YSYEKL. Between the trimmed V and J ends, which lost 3 bases and 4 bases, there was a span of 12 bases. CDR3 DNA sequence: TGCGCCAGCAGCCACTGGGGACAAGGCACTGAAGCTTTCTTT. Encoded protein: CASSHWGQGTEAFF.